The next 16 T cell receptor beta chains were all read from a single sample in a study of T cell responses to AZD1222 COVID-19 vaccine. Sequencing used immunoSEQ multiplex PCR; TCRdb keeps in-frame clones, though not all of them. The sample records roughly 150,000 clones, roughly nine tenths being singletons. The sequences come from peripheral blood, collected 28 days after the second AZD1222 dose. Receptor source: an adult who received the AZD1222 COVID-19 vaccine.

J is TRBJ1-2 and V is TRBV12-2; the table calls TRBD1, which could not be checked here. TRBV12-2 is labeled a pseudogene. The CDR3 runs 16 residues. The CDR3 protein is CASRFGRDRDDYGYTF. CDR3 nucleotide sequence: TGTGCAAGTCGCTTCGGCAGAGACAGGGACGACTATGGCTACACCTTC.

This chain joins TRBV5-1 and TRBJ2-2; no clear D gene. V was shortened by 2 bases and J by 2 bases, with 10 bases between the two germline ends. Germline CDR1 reads SGHRS; CDR2 reads YFSETQ. The CDR3 loop spans 15 amino acids. CDR3 coding DNA: TGCGCCAGCAGCTTCGGCCAGCTCAACACCGGGGAGCTGTTTTTT. As protein: CASSFGQLNTGELFF.

In this sample, this clone turned up once. This chain joins TRBV18 and TRBJ2-1, with 9 bases lining up with TRBD2. This CDR3 has 16 amino acids. The V segment lost 0 bases and the J segment 6 bases; nucleotides outside the gene matches: 6. Per germline, CDR1 KGHSH and CDR2 LQKENI. CDR3 in amino acids: CASSPPAAGGRNEQFF. In DNA, the CDR3 is TGTGCCAGCTCACCACCCGCGGCGGGGGGGCGCAATGAGCAGTTCTTC.

The rearrangement joins TRBV11-2 to TRBJ1-4, with D hard to call. Trimming cost V 5 bases and J 13 bases, with 14 bases left between them. Germline CDR1 SGHAT, CDR2 FQNNGV. The CDR3 has 12 residues. For the CDR3, the DNA is TGTGCCAGCAGCCAGGATACGTTTAGACTGTTTTTT. It codes for CASSQDTFRLFF.

This clone appeared once. The chain has TRBV10-3 and TRBJ2-7; TRBD1 matches 7 bases. CDR3 length equals 13 residues. The ends lost 6 bases at V and 3 bases at J; junction bases unmatched: 5. Germline CDR1 reads ENHRY; CDR2 reads SYGVKD. CDR3 in amino acids: CAISKRDSYEQYF. In DNA, the CDR3 is TGTGCCATCAGCAAACGGGACAGCTACGAGCAGTACTTC.

This clone has only one observation. This chain joins TRBV4-2 and TRBJ1-4, with TRBD1 as a possible D gene (6 bases). Germline assignment: CDR1 LGHNA and CDR2 YNFKEQ. Between the trimmed V and J ends, which lost 5 bases and 2 bases, there was a span of 12 bases. The CDR3 runs 15 residues. CDR3 region: CASSATGSTNEKLFF. CDR3 DNA sequence: TGTGCCAGCAGCGCAACAGGGTCCACTAATGAAAAACTGTTTTTT.

The chain links TRBV5-1 to TRBJ1-1, with D possibly TRBD1 on 5 matching bases. Germline assignment: CDR1 SGHRS and CDR2 YFSETQ. CDR3 length: 15 residues. V was pared by 4 bases and J by 8 bases, with 21 bases between. The CDR3 sequence: CASSPKGGGREEAFF. CDR3 DNA sequence: TGCGCCAGCAGCCCAAAGGGCGGCGGCAGGGAGGAAGCTTTCTTT.

The gene calls are TRBV2 and TRBJ1-5; D not resolved. The CDR3 is made up of 15 amino acids. V was shortened by 1 base and J by 2 bases, with 9 bases between the two germline ends. CDR1 is SNHLY, CDR2 FYNNEI, per germline. As DNA, the CDR3 is TGTGCCAGCAGTGAAGGCACGCTCGGCAATCAGCCCCAGCATTTT. Translation: CASSEGTLGNQPQHF.

This clone was detected only a few times. CDR3 loop: CASSSTGTGPYEQYF. DNA of the CDR3: TGCGCCAGCAGCTCCACCGGGACAGGGCCCTACGAGCAGTACTTC. The gene calls are TRBV5-1 and TRBJ2-7; 9 bases are a match to TRBD1. The CDR3 has 15 amino acids. Trimming took 3 bases from V and 2 from J; bases not matched to a gene: 6. Germline loops: CDR1 SGHRS, CDR2 YFSETQ.

This sequence joins TRBV25-1 and TRBJ2-7; 8 positions match TRBD1. Germline CDR1 and CDR2: MGHDK and SYGVNS. Trimming cost V 4 bases and J 4 bases; bases outside gene matches: 9. This CDR3 has 15 amino acids. CDR3 amino acids: CASSGGQALWYEQYF. The CDR3 coding sequence is TGTGCCAGCAGTGGGGGACAGGCCCTGTGGTACGAGCAGTACTTC.

V gene TRBV29-1 combines with J gene TRBJ1-4; unclear D gene. Germline V gives CDR1 SQVTM, CDR2 ANQGSEA. This CDR3 is built from 13 residues. The V and J ends lost 5 bases and 4 bases respectively, with 11 bases between them. The CDR3 here is CSVSRGYNEKLFF. The CDR3 nucleotides are TGCAGCGTTTCCAGAGGTTATAATGAAAAACTGTTTTTT.

The chain uses TRBV19 and TRBJ2-6, with 8 nucleotides matching TRBD1. The J segment lost 4 bases and the V segment lost 3 bases, leaving 8 bases of the junction unmatched. The CDR3 loop spans 17 amino acids. The germline V gene has CDR1 LNHDA and CDR2 SQIVND (reference sequence). The CDR3 region is CASSIRQGNTGANVLTF. In DNA form, the CDR3 reads TGTGCCAGTAGTATTCGACAGGGGAATACGGGGGCCAACGTCCTGACTTTC.

The chain is built from TRBV11-2 and TRBJ2-3; 16 bases line up with TRBD2. This CDR3 has 17 residues. Germline assignment: CDR1 SGHAT and CDR2 FQNNGV. V was clipped by 5 bases and J by 9 bases; unmatched bases: 11. CDR3 sequence (DNA): TGTGCCAGCAGCCCACCAGCGGGACTAGCGGGGGGGCCAACGCAGTATTTT. This sequence encodes CASSPPAGLAGGPTQYF. The variable domain in full, with the rest retrieved from reference TRBV11-2 and TRBJ2-3, is EAGVAQSPRYKIIEKRQSVAFWCNPISGHATLYWYQQILGQGPKLLIQFQNNGVVDDSQLPKDRFSAERLKGVDSTLKIQPAKLEDSAVYLCASSPPAGLAGGPTQYFGPGTRLTVL.

The chain carries TRBV19 and TRBJ2-7; maybe TRBD2 (6 bases). Trimming took 1 base from V and 0 from J, leaving 10 bases between them. CDR3 length: 15 amino acids. Germline-derived CDR1 and CDR2 are LNHDA and SQIVND (reference sequence). CDR3 sequence: CASSIVAESSYEQYF. The CDR3 DNA sequence: TGTGCCAGTAGTATAGTAGCGGAATCCTCCTACGAGCAGTACTTC.

The chain recombines TRBV19 with TRBJ2-1; D is unclear. This CDR3 has 14 residues. Germline V lookup: CDR1 LNHDA, CDR2 SQIVND (reference sequence). Trimming pared 3 bases from V and 4 bases from J, leaving 10 bases between. CDR3 in amino acids: CASSIQELYNEQFF. CDR3 DNA sequence: TGTGCCAGTAGTATTCAGGAGTTATACAATGAGCAGTTCTTC.

V usage is TRBV5-8 and J usage is TRBJ1-3; D is undetermined. The V gene's germline CDR1 is SGHTS and CDR2 YDEGEE. With 0 bases removed from V and 0 bases from J, the gap between germline ends came to 10 bases. The CDR3 totals 16 residues. CDR3 coding DNA: TGTGCCAGCAGCTTGGGAGACATAGCCTCTGGAAACACCATATATTTT. Protein sequence: CASSLGDIASGNTIYF.